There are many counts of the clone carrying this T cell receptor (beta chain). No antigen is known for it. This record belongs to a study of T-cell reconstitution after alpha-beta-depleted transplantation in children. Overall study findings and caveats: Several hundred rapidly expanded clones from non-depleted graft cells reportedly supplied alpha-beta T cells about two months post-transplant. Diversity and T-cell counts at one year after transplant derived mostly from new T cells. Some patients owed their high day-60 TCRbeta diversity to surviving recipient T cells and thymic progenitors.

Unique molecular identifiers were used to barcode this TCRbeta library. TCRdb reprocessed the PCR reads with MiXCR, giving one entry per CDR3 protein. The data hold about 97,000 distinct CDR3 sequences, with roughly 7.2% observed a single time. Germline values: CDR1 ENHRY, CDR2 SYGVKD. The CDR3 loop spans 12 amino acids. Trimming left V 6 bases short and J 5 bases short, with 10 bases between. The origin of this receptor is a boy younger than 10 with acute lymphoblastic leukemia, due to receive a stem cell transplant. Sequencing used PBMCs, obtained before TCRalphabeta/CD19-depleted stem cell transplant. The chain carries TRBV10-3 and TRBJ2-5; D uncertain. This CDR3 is CAISSDGETQYF. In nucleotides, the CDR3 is TGTGCCATCAGCTCTGATGGGGAGACCCAGTACTTC.